The clone carrying this T cell receptor beta chain was seen a few times. An end of the junction differs from the germline gene, which may be a read error. The record originates from a study of tumor-infiltrating lymphocytes in glioblastoma multiforme. TCRB libraries came from RNA via three nested multiplex PCR rounds. Unique molecular identifiers were not described for the libraries. TCRdb recomputed calls from the multiplex PCR reads with MiXCR, one row per CDR3 protein. The repertoire holds about 16,000 distinct CDR3 sequences, with around 70% as singletons. In germline, CDR1 is SGHAT, CDR2 FQNNGV. The CDR3 sequence is 12 residues long.

Sequenced sample: brain tumor tissue. The chain has TRBV11-2 and TRBJ1-1, with D tentatively TRBD1 (5 bases). The sequence derives from a male donor with glioblastoma. The CDR3 reads CASSLVQVVAYF. The CDR3 DNA reads as TGTGCCAGCAGCTTAGTACAGGTGGTAGCGTACTTT. Using reference TRBV11-2 and TRBJ1-1 for the parts outside the CDR3, the full variable domain is EAGVAQSPRYKIIEKRQSVAFWCNPISGHATLYWYQQILGQGPKLLIQFQNNGVVDDSQLPKDRFSAERLKGVDSTLKIQPAKLEDSAVYLCASSLVQVVAYFGQGTRLTVV.